This TCR beta chain was sequenced during a study of T cells in Graves' hyperthyroidism and ophthalmopathy. The germline CDR1 and CDR2 sequences are SGHRS and YFSETQ. Between the trimmed V and J ends, which lost 6 bases and 6 bases, there was a span of 19 bases. This CDR3 is built from 15 residues. This clonotype was seen many times. Amplification of TCR beta CDR3 regions used RNA as the template. First-round RT-PCR with HTBI primers amplified the TCR CDR3 region. TCRdb ran MiXCR on the multiplex PCR reads and lists one entry per CDR3 protein. The profile covers approximately 630,000 distinct CDR3 sequences, with 15% to 20% appearing a single time and approximately 3.8% taken by the ten largest.

The TCR sequence derives from a woman aged 25 to 39 with Graves' hyperthyroidism. Sequencing input: blood. V usage is TRBV5-1 and J usage is TRBJ2-1; tentative D call: TRBD2 (5 bases). The CDR3 DNA follows: TGCGCCAGCAAGCTACAGTTCGGAGGAACCAATGAGCAGTTCTTC. Residues: CASKLQFGGTNEQFF.